The present T cell receptor (beta chain) was sequenced within a study of blood T cells in healthy people across ages. The study, taken as a whole, reports: Changes in expanded clonotypes were possibly confounded, as the CMV status of donors was unknown. Diversity estimates drawn from one million T cells were deemed underestimates. With unsorted PBMCs, a conclusive comparison of naive versus antigen-experienced cells was not possible.

To note about this clonotype: Its antigen is unidentified.

Primed by a sample-barcoded 5' primer and a J-beta primer mix, a second PCR proceeded for 7 to 11 cycles. TCRdb ran MiXCR on the 5' RACE reads and lists one entry per CDR3 protein. The sample includes 630,000 or so distinct CDR3 sequences, approximately 30% of them seen just once. The CDR3 sequence is 16 residues long. Germline V gene sequence: CDR1 SNHLY, CDR2 FYNNEI. Trimming at V came to 6 bases and at J to 2 bases, leaving 10 bases not matched to a gene. This rearrangement joins TRBV2 to TRBJ1-5, with TRBD1 identical over 7 bases. The sample consisted of blood. The receptor was isolated from an elderly woman in good health. CDR3 residues: CASRGGSGTGNQPQHF. The DNA of the CDR3 is TGTGCCAGCAGGGGGGGGTCCGGGACAGGCAATCAGCCCCAGCATTTT.